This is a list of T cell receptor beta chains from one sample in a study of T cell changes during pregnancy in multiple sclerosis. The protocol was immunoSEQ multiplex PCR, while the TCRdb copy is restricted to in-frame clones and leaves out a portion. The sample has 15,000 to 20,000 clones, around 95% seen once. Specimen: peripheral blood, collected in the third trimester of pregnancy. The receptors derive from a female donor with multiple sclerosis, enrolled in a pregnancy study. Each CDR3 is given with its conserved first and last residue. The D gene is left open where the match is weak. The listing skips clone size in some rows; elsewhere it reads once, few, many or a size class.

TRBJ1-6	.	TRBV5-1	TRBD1	TGCGCCAGCAGCTTGTCGGGACAGGGGGCAAGTTCACCCCTCCACTTT	CASSLSGQGASSPLHF
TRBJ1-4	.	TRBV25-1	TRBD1	TGTGCCAGCAGTGAGACAGGGCTGACTAATGAAAAACTGTTTTTT	CASSETGLTNEKLFF
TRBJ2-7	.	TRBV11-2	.	TGTGCCAGCAGCTTCGGGACAAACTACGAGCAGTACTTC	CASSFGTNYEQYF
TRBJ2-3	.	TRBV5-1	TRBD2	TGCGCCAGCAGCTGGGAGGGATTGCACACAGATACGCAGTATTTT	CASSWEGLHTDTQYF
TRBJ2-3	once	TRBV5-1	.	TGCGCCAGCAGACAAGAAGATACGCAGTATTTT	CASRQEDTQYF
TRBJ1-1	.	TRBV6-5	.	TGTGCCAGCCACGGGTACACGAACACTGAAGCTTTCTTT	CASHGYTNTEAFF
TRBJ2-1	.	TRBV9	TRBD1	TGTGCCAGCAGCACTCGGAACGACAGGGGGCATGAGCAGTTCTTC	CASSTRNDRGHEQFF
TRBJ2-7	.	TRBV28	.	TGTGCCAGCAGTTTAGGTGGGCAGAGCTCCTACGAGCAGTACTTC	CASSLGGQSSYEQYF
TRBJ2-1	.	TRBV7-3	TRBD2	TGTGCCAGCAGCCCACGGACTAGCGGGGACACGGAGCAGTTCTTC	CASSPRTSGDTEQFF
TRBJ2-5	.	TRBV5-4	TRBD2	TGTGCCAGCAGCCTGCCCGGGGGGGCTATGGAGACCCAGTACTTC	CASSLPGGAMETQYF
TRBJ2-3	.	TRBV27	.	TGTGCCAGCAGTGGCCGCAAACAGGGAGCAGATACGCAGTATTTT	CASSGRKQGADTQYF
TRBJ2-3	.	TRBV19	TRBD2	TGTGCCAGTCGGACTAGCGGGAGAGGTACAGATACGCAGTATTTT	CASRTSGRGTDTQYF
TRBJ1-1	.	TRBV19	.	TGTGCCAGTAGGGGGGCTTGGGCAGCTGAAGCTTTCTTT	CASRGAWAAEAFF
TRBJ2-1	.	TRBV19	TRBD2	TGTGCCAGTAGTACCGCTAGCGGGAGGGGACACAATGAGCAGTTCTTC	CASSTASGRGHNEQFF
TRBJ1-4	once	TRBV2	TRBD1	TGTGCCAGCACCCAGGGGGCTGGGGGTGAAAAACTGTTTTTT	CASTQGAGGEKLFF
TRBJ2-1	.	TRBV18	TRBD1	TGTGCCAGCTCACCAGCGACAGGGGGCTTGAATGAGCAGTTCTTC	CASSPATGGLNEQFF
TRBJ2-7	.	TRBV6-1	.	TGTGCCAGCAGGTCGGGCGAGCAGTACTTC	CASRSGEQYF
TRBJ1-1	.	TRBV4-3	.	TGCGCCAGCAGCCAACTCCAGGGAGGCGGTTTAGTCTTT	CASSQLQGGGLVF
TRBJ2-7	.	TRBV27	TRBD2	TGTGCCAGCAGTTTAAAGCGGACTAGCGGGAAATCCTACGAGCAGTACTTC	CASSLKRTSGKSYEQYF
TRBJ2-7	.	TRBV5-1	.	TGCGCCAGCAGCTCCTTGGAGGGTTCCTACGAGCAGTACTTC	CASSSLEGSYEQYF
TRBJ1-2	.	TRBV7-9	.	TGTGCCAGCAGCTACGGAGGCGGGGAAGTTAACTATGGCTACACCTTC	CASSYGGGEVNYGYTF
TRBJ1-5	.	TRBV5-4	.	TGTGCCAGCACCGAGGGCCGGGGTCCCCAGCATTTT	CASTEGRGPQHF
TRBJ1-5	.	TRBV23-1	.	TGCGCCAGCAGTCGGTACGGTCAGCCCCAGCATTTT	CASSRYGQPQHF
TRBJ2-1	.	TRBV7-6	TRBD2	TGTGCCAGCAGTCTTACGATTAGCGGGGGACGGAACAATGAGCAGTTCTTC	CASSLTISGGRNNEQFF
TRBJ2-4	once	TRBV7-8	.	TGTGCCAGCAGCTTCCGGGTGGCAGGGGGGGCCAAAAACATTCAGTACTTC	CASSFRVAGGAKNIQYF
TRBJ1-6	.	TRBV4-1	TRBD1	TGCGCCAGCAGCCAAGAAGACAGGGTTAATTCACCCCTCCACTTT	CASSQEDRVNSPLHF
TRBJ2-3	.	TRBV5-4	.	TGTGCCAGCAGCGGCGCTAGTACAGGGGGGGGGACAGATACGCAGTATTTT	CASSGASTGGGTDTQYF
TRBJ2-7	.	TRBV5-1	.	TGCGCCAGCAGCCCCGCCCCGTCAGGTAGACCCTACGAGCAGTACTTC	CASSPAPSGRPYEQYF
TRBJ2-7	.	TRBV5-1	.	TGCGCCAGCAGCTGGGGGGACGAGCAGTACTTC	CASSWGDEQYF
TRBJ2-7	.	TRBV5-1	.	TGCGCCAGCAGCTTGAATCCAGGTCCCTACGAGCAGTACTTC	CASSLNPGPYEQYF
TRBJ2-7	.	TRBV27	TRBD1	TGTGCCAGCAGCCCAGGGGACAGGGTTTCCTACGAGCAGTACTTC	CASSPGDRVSYEQYF
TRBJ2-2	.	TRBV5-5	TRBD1	TGTGCCAGCAGCTTGGATATGTGGTGGGGGACAGCACCGAACACCGGGGAGCTGTTTTTT	CASSLDMWWGTAPNTGELFF
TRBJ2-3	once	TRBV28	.	TGTGCCAGCAGTTACGACGGGAGTCTAGATACGCAGTATTTT	CASSYDGSLDTQYF
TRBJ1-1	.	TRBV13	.	TGTGCCAGCAGCTTATATCAGGGTTCGCAAGCTTTCTTT	CASSLYQGSQAFF
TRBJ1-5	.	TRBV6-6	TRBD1	TGTGCCAGCAGTTATGGGGGGACAGGCGGCCAGCCCCAGCATTTT	CASSYGGTGGQPQHF
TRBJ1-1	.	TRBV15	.	TGTGCCACCAGCAGAGGCAGGCCCATGAACACTGAAGCTTTCTTT	CATSRGRPMNTEAFF
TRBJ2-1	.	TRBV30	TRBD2	TGTGCCTGGGGAAGCGGGAGGCTCTCTGAGAGGTTCTTC	CAWGSGRLSERFF
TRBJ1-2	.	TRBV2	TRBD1	TGTGCCAGCAGTGAGGACAGGGGCGACTATGGCTACACCTTC	CASSEDRGDYGYTF
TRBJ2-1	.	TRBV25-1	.	TGTGCCAGCAGTGAATATAGCAATGAGCAGTTCTTC	CASSEYSNEQFF
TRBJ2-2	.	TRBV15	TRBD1	TGTGCCACCAGCCACAACTTCGGGACAGGGGGCATCGGGGAGCTGTTTTTT	CATSHNFGTGGIGELFF
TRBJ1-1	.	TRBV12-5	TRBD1	TGTGCTAGTGGTTTGGGCGGGACAGGCTCCACTGAAGCTTTCTTT	CASGLGGTGSTEAFF
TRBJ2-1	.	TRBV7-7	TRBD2	TGTGCCAGCAGCTTAACTAGCGGGGGTGAGCAGTTCTTC	CASSLTSGGEQFF
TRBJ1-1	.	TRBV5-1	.	TGCGCCAGCAGCTTGGTGGGCCAGAACACTGAAGCTTTCTTT	CASSLVGQNTEAFF
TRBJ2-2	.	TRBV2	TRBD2	TGTGCCAGCAGTGATGGGGGGGCGAACACCGGGGAGCTGTTTTTT	CASSDGGANTGELFF
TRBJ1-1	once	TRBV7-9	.	TGTGCCAGCAGCTTAGATTACGGACAGTTTGAAGCTTTCTTT	CASSLDYGQFEAFF